The source of this TCR beta chain is a study of cytomegalovirus exposure and HLA in healthy donors. PCR involved 60 Vbeta and 13 Jbeta primers. Here immunoSEQ multiplex PCR was the method, and the copy in TCRdb shows in-frame clones only, minus some. Of fewer than 130,000 clones listed, nearly 80% were seen once; the top ten hold 1.3%. The germline CDR1 and CDR2 sequences are SNHLY and FYNNEI. CDR3 length: 13 amino acids. V was clipped by 8 bases and J by 8 bases; unmatched bases: 8. The chain joins TRBV2 to TRBJ1-4; 7 nucleotides match TRBD1. The sequence derives from a woman aged 30 to 39 in good health and CMV-seronegative. Input material: PBMCs. Here the CDR3 reads CASQGGAGEKLFF. CDR3 nucleotide sequence: TGTGCCAGCCAAGGGGGCGCGGGAGAAAAACTGTTTTTT.